Following are 13 T cell receptor beta chains from one sample sequenced in a study of T cells in Graves' hyperthyroidism and ophthalmopathy. It was RNA transcripts that yielded the amplified TCR beta CDR3 regions. A set of HTBI primers served as the primers for a first-round RT-PCR of the TCR CDR3. TCRdb reprocessed the multiplex PCR reads with MiXCR, giving one entry per CDR3 protein. The table shows 400,000 to 550,000 distinct CDR3 sequences, with roughly 25% occurring only once. The sequencing input was blood. The receptors come from a woman aged 25 to 45 with Graves' ophthalmopathy.

Comment on this clonotype: Germline is not matched at one junction end, which may reflect a read error. The chain combines TRBV10-3 with TRBJ1-5; perhaps TRBD1 as D (6 bases). The CDR3 is made up of 14 amino acids. Germline V gene sequence: CDR1 ENHRY, CDR2 SYGVKD. The chain's CDR3 is CATTVQGCNQSQHF. Here the CDR3 DNA reads TGTGCGACCACGGTACAGGGATGCAATCAGTCCCAGCATTTT.

This clonotype was observed many times. V and J are TRBV6-2 or TRBV6-3 and TRBJ2-2, with 10 bases matching TRBD1. This CDR3 spans 15 amino acids. Germline CDR1 is MNHEY and CDR2 is SVGEGT. Unmatched junction bases numbered 6, after V lost 2 bases and J lost 9 bases. The CDR3 nucleotides are TGTGCCAGCAGTTACGGGGGACAGGGGATGCGGGAGCTGTTTTTT. As protein: CASSYGGQGMRELFF.

V is TRBV4-1 and J is TRBJ1-1; D possibly corresponds to TRBD1 (5 bases). Trimming cost V 5 bases and J 0 bases, with 16 bases left between them. This CDR3 is 16 amino acids long. From germline, CDR1 is MGHRA and CDR2 YSYEKL. The CDR3 nucleotides read TGCGCCAGCAGCTCAAGGTCACAGGCGGTGAACACTGAAGCTTTCTTT. It yields the protein CASSSRSQAVNTEAFF.

This clonotype was seen a handful of times. The CDR3 nucleotides read TGTGCCAGCTCACCAACGAGTAGTCAGGTCTATGGCTACACCTTC. It specifies CASSPTSSQVYGYTF. The chain is built from TRBV18 and TRBJ1-2; D call uncertain. The CDR3 consists of 15 residues. Germline values: CDR1 KGHSH, CDR2 LQKENI. V gave up 2 bases and J gave up 4 bases, with 14 bases separating them.

Worth noting for this clonotype: A much larger clone sits a single nucleotide away, making a read error possible. The chain joins TRBV28 to TRBJ2-4; 9 nucleotides agree with TRBD1. CDR1 and CDR2 from the germline V gene are MDHEN and SYDVKM. This CDR3 has 12 amino acids. The DNA of the CDR3 is TGTGCCAGCACTCAGGGACAGGGCATTAAGTACTTC. It is translated as CASTQGQGIKYF.

V gene TRBV6-4 combines with J gene TRBJ1-1; D is unresolved. Looked up from germline, CDR1 is MRHNA and CDR2 is SNTAGT. The CDR3 runs 13 residues. Deletions cut 2 bases from V and 3 bases from J, with 7 bases between. The DNA for the CDR3 is TGTGCCAGCAGTGACAGGCTGCACACTGAAGCTTTCTTT. Translated, it gives CASSDRLHTEAFF.

This clonotype was detected ten times or more. The J gene is TRBJ1-1, the V gene TRBV5-6; D perhaps matches TRBD1 (5 bases). From germline, CDR1 is SGHDT and CDR2 YYEEEE. The V gene lost 3 bases and the J gene lost 0 bases, with 18 bases spanning the gap. The CDR3 extends over 17 amino acids. Here the CDR3 DNA reads TGTGCCAGCAGCTCGGGGGAAGGGAGGGGTGTGAACACTGAAGCTTTCTTT. As protein: CASSSGEGRGVNTEAFF.

In this sample, this clonotype turned up many times. The gene calls are TRBV28 and TRBJ2-7; D not certain. The germline gives CDR1 MDHEN, CDR2 SYDVKM. CDR3 length: 14 residues. Trimming removed 10 bases at V and 0 bases at J, with 16 bases between. CDR3 region: CAITTGRSSYEQYF. Here the CDR3 DNA reads TGTGCCATCACCACGGGCAGGAGCTCCTACGAGCAGTACTTC.

A few counts support this clonotype. V gene TRBV30 combines with J gene TRBJ1-5; no clear D gene. The V gene's germline CDR1 is GTSNPN and CDR2 SVGIG (reference sequence). The CDR3 consists of 13 residues. V was shortened by 5 bases and J by 2 bases, with 10 bases between the two germline ends. The CDR3 reads CAWSLDGNQPQHF. The CDR3 DNA follows: TGTGCCTGGTCTCTGGACGGCAATCAGCCCCAGCATTTT.

The chain couples TRBV6-1 to TRBJ1-5; maybe TRBD1 (6 bases). The germline CDR1 and CDR2 sequences are MNHNS and SASEGT. The CDR3 runs to 15 residues. V was shortened by 6 bases and J by 5 bases, with 17 bases between the two germline ends. CDR3 sequence (DNA): TGTGCCAGCAGAAAAGAACCAGGGGCTCATCAGCCCCAGCATTTT. Protein: CASRKEPGAHQPQHF.

At least ten counts were recorded for this clonotype. The junction differs from germline at one of its ends, possibly a read error. The chain uses TRBV12-3 or TRBV12-4 and TRBJ2-7; 8 bases map to TRBD1. CDR3 length equals 15 residues. CDR3 sequence: CASSLEDRGPYEQYF. DNA for the CDR3: TGCGCCAGCAGCTTGGAAGACAGGGGTCCCTACGAGCAGTACTTC.

In its sample, this clonotype was seen many times. The genes are TRBV10-3 and TRBJ2-5; 10 bases line up with TRBD2. The CDR3 covers 16 residues. Germline V gene sequence: CDR1 ENHRY, CDR2 SYGVKD. With 1 base clipped from V and 2 bases from J, the junction kept 4 bases outside the gene matches. This chain's CDR3 is CAISELAGGGQETQYF. CDR3 nucleotides: TGTGCCATCAGTGAGTTAGCGGGGGGTGGTCAAGAGACCCAGTACTTC.

There are many counts of this clonotype. CDR3 in amino acids: CSVETGGTGTEAFF. The DNA of the CDR3 is TGCAGCGTGGAGACAGGGGGCACTGGCACTGAAGCTTTCTTT. The rearrangement uses TRBV29-1 and TRBJ1-1, with 10 bases identical to TRBD1. Looked up from germline, CDR1 is SQVTM and CDR2 is ANQGSEA. Unmatched junction bases numbered 8, after V lost 6 bases and J lost 4 bases. This CDR3 has 14 amino acids.